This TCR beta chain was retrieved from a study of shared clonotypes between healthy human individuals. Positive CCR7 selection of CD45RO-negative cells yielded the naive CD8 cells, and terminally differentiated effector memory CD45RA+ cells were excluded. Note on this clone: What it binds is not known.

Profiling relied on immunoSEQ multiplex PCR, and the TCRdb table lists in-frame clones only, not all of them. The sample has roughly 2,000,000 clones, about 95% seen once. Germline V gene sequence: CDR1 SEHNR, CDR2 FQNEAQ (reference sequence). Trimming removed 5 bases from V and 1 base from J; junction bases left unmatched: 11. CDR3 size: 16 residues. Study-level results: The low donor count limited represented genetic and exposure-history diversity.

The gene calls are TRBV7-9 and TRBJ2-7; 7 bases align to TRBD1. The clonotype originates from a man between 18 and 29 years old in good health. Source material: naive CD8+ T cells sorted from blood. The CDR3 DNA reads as TGTGCCAGCAGCGACGAGGAAGACAGGGATTCCTACGAGCAGTACTTC. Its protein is CASSDEEDRDSYEQYF. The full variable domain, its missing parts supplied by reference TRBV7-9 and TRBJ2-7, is DTGVSQNPRHKITKRGQNVTFRCDPISEHNRLYWYRQTLGQGPEFLTYFQNEAQLEKSRLLSDRFSAERPKGSFSTLEIQRTEQGDSAMYLCASSDEEDRDSYEQYFGPGTRLTVT.